The source of this TCR beta chain is a study of blood T cell dynamics during melanoma immunotherapy. The table came from immunoSEQ multiplex PCR; TCRdb's copy has only in-frame clones and leaves some out. The table has about 11,000 clones, roughly 88% seen once; the top ten hold roughly 7%. The CDR3 loop spans 12 amino acids. Trimming stripped 6 bases from V and 2 bases from J, with 7 bases between. Germline CDR1 reads MNHNY; CDR2 reads SVGAGI (reference sequence). Indicated time point: week 3, after first cycle of checkpoint inhibitor. This specimen was blood, taken from a patient treated with checkpoint blockade. This chain links TRBV6-6 with TRBJ2-5; D remains ambiguous. The TCR comes from a human donor with melanoma. The CDR3 loop reads CASSAIQETQYF. In nucleotides, the CDR3 is TGTGCCAGCAGCGCCATACAAGAGACCCAGTACTTC.